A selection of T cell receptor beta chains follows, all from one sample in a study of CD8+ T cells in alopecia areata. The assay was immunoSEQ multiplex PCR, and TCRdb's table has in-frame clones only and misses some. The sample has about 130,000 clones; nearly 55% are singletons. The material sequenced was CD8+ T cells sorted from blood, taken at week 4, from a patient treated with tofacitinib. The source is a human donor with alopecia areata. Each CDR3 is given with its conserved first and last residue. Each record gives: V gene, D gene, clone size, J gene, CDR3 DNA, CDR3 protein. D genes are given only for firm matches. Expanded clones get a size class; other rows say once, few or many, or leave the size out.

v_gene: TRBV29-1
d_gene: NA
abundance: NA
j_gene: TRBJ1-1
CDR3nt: TGCAGCGTTGACTCAGGAGCTTTCTTT
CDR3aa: CSVDSGAFF

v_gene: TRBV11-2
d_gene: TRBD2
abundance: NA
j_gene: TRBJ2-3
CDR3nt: TGTGCCAGCAGCATTAGCGGGGATACGCAGTATTTT
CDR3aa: CASSISGDTQYF

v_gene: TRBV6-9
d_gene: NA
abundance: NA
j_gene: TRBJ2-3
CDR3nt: TGTGCCAGCAGTTACTCTGGAACCGTTAGCACAGATACGCAGTATTTT
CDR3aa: CASSYSGTVSTDTQYF

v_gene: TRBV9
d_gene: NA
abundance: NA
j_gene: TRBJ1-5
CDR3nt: TGTGCCAGCAATCAGGGTTATCGCAATCAGCCCCAGCATTTT
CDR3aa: CASNQGYRNQPQHF

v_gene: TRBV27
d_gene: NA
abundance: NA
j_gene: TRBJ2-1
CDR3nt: TGTGCCAGCAGTCTAAGGGCCTACAATGAGCAGTTCTTC
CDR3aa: CASSLRAYNEQFF

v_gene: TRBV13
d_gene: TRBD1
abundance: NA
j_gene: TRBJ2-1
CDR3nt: TGTGCCAGCAGCACCAGGACAGGGGCTGGCGATGAGCAGTTCTTC
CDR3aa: CASSTRTGAGDEQFF

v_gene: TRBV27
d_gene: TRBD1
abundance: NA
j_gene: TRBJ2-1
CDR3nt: TGTGCCAGCAGCGGGACAGCTCCTGAGCAGTTCTTC
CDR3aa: CASSGTAPEQFF

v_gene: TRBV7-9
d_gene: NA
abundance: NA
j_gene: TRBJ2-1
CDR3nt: TGTGCCAGCAGCTTTAATGCCAATGAGCAGTTCTTC
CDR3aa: CASSFNANEQFF

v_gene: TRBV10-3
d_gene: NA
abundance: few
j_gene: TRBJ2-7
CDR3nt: TGTGCCATCAGTGAGAGGGGCAGCTCCTACGAGCAGTACTTC
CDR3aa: CAISERGSSYEQYF

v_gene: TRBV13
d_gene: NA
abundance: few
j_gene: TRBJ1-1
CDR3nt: TGTGCCAGCAGCGGTCCGACAGGCGGAAACACTGAAGCTTTCTTT
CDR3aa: CASSGPTGGNTEAFF

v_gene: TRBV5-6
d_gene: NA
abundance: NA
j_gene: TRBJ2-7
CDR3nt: TGTGCCAGCAGTCTGCCCGACGGGTCCTACGAGCAGTACTTC
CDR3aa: CASSLPDGSYEQYF

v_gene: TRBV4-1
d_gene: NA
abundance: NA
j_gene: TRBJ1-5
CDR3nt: TGCGCCAGCAGCCAAGATTGGTCTAGCAATCAGCCCCAGCATTTT
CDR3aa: CASSQDWSSNQPQHF

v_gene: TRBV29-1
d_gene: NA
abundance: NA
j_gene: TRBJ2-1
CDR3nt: TGCAGCGTTGACTGGCAGGGCTCCTACAATGAGCAGTTCTTC
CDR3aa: CSVDWQGSYNEQFF

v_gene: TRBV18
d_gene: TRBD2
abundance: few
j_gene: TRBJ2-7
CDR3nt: TGTGCCAGCTCACCTAAAACTAGCGGGGATCCCCGCGAGCAGTACTTC
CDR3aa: CASSPKTSGDPREQYF

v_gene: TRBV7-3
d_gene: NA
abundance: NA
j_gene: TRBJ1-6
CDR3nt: TGTGCCAGCAGCTTAGTTGGGGGTGGGTCACCCCTCCACTTT
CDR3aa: CASSLVGGGSPLHF

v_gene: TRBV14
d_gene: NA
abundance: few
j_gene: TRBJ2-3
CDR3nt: TGTGCCAGCAGCCCGTTGCCGGGCGCGAATACAGATACGCAGTATTTT
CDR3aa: CASSPLPGANTDTQYF

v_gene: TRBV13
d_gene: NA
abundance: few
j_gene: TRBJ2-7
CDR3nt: TGTGCCAGCAGCTTAGCGGATACCTACGAGCAGTACTTC
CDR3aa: CASSLADTYEQYF

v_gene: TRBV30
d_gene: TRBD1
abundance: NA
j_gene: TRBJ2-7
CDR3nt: TGTGCCTGGAGTGGGGACAGCGGCTACGAGCAGTACTTC
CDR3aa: CAWSGDSGYEQYF

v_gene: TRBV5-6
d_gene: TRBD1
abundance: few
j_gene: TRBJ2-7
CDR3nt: TGTGCCAGCAGCGAACAGGGGAGCGAGCAGTACTTC
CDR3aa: CASSEQGSEQYF

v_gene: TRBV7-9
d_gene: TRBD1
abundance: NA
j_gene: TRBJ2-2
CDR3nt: TGTGCCAGCAGCCCGCAGAGAGGACAGGTTAACACCGGGGAGCTGTTTTTT
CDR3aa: CASSPQRGQVNTGELFF

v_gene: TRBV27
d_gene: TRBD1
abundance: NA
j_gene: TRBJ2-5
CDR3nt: TGTGCCAGCAGTTTAAGGGACAGGCAAGAGACCCAGTACTTC
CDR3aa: CASSLRDRQETQYF

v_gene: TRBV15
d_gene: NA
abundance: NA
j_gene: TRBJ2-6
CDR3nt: TGTGCCACCAGCAGAGTGGGGCGAGGGGCCACTGAGGTCGCCAACGTCCTGACTTTC
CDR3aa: CATSRVGRGATEVANVLTF

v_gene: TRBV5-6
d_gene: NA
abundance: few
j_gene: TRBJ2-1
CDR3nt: TGTGCCAGCAGCTTGGGCAATGAGCAGTTCTTC
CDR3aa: CASSLGNEQFF

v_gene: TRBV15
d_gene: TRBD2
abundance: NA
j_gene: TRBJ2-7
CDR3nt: TGTGCCACCAGCCCGACTAGCGGGGCCTACGAGCAGTACTTC
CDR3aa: CATSPTSGAYEQYF

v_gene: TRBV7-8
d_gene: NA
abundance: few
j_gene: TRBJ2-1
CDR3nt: TGTGCCAGCAGCTTAGACAGGGACAATGAGCAGTTCTTC
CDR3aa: CASSLDRDNEQFF

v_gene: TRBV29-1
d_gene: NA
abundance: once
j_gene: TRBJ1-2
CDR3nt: TGCAGCGTTGTGGCAGAACAAAACTATGGCTACACCTTC
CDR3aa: CSVVAEQNYGYTF

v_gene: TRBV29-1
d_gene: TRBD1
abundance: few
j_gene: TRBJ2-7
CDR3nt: TGCAGCGTTGAAGGTGTACAGGGGGAGTCCTACGAGCAGTACTTC
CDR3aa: CSVEGVQGESYEQYF

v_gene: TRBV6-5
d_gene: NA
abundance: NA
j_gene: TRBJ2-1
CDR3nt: TGTGCCAGTGGCGAGCGGAATTACAATGAGCAGTTCTTC
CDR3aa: CASGERNYNEQFF

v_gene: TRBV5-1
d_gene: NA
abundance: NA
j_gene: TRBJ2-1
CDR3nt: TGCGCCAGCAGCATGACTAATGAGCAGTTCTTC
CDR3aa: CASSMTNEQFF

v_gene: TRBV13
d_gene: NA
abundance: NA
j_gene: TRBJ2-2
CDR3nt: TGTGCCAGCAGCTCCTTCGACGACGGGGAGCTGTTTTTT
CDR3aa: CASSSFDDGELFF

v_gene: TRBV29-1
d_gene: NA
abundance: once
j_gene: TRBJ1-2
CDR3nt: TGCAGCGTTGCTCACGACGAGCAGAGAAAGCCATATGGCTACACCTTC
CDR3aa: CSVAHDEQRKPYGYTF

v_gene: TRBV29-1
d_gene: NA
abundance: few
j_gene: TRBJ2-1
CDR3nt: TGCAGCGTCCTGAGGGACAATGAGCAGTTCTTC
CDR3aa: CSVLRDNEQFF

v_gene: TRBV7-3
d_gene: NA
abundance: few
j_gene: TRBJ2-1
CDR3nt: TGTGCCAGCAGCAATTACAATGAGCAGTTCTTC
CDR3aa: CASSNYNEQFF

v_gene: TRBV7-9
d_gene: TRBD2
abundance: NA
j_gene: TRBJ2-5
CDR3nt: TGTGCCAGCAGCCGCGGGGGGGCCCCCCAAGAGACCCAGTACTTC
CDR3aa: CASSRGGAPQETQYF

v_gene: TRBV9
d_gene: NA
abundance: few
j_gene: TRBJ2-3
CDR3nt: TGTGCCAGCAGCGCGTCAGGGAGCACAGATACGCAGTATTTT
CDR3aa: CASSASGSTDTQYF

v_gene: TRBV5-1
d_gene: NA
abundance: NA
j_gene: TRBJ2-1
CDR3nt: TGCGCCAGCAGCTTGTGGCGGGGCGATGAGCAGTTCTTC
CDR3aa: CASSLWRGDEQFF

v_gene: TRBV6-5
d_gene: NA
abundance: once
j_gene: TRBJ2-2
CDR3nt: TGTGCCAGCAGTTACGGGGGGCCCAACACCGGGGAGCTGTTTTTT
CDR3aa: CASSYGGPNTGELFF

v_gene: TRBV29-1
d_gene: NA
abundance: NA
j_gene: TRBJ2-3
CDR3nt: TGCAGCGTGTTGGAGGAGGGCACAGATACGCAGTATTTT
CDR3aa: CSVLEEGTDTQYF

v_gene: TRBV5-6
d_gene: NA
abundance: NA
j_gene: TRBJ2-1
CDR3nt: TGTGCCAGCAGCTTGGGATCGAGCCGATACAATGAGCAGTTCTTC
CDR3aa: CASSLGSSRYNEQFF

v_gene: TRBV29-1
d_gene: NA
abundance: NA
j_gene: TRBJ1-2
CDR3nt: TGCAGCGTCCGTTCCTATGGCTACACCTTC
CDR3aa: CSVRSYGYTF

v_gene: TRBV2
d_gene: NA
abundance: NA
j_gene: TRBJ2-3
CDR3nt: TGTGCCAGCAAGGTCGTAACGGGGGCCCTAGATACGCAGTATTTT
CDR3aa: CASKVVTGALDTQYF

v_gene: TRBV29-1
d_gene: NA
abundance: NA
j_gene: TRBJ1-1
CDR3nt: TGCAGCGTGTATACAGGGAACACTGAAGCTTTCTTT
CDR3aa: CSVYTGNTEAFF

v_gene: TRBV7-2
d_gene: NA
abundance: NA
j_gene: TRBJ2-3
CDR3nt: TGTGCCAGCAGCGCTCGACCCGATACGCAGTATTTT
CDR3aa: CASSARPDTQYF

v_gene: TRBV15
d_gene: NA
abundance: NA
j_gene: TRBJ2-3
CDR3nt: TGTGCCACCAGCATCGGGGACCCGGGACTCGCTCATACGCAGTATTTT
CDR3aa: CATSIGDPGLAHTQYF

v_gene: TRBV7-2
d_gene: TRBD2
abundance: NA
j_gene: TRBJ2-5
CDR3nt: TGTGCCAGCAGCTTGGGGTACCAGCGGGGCCCCCAAGAGACCCAGTACTTC
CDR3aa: CASSLGYQRGPQETQYF